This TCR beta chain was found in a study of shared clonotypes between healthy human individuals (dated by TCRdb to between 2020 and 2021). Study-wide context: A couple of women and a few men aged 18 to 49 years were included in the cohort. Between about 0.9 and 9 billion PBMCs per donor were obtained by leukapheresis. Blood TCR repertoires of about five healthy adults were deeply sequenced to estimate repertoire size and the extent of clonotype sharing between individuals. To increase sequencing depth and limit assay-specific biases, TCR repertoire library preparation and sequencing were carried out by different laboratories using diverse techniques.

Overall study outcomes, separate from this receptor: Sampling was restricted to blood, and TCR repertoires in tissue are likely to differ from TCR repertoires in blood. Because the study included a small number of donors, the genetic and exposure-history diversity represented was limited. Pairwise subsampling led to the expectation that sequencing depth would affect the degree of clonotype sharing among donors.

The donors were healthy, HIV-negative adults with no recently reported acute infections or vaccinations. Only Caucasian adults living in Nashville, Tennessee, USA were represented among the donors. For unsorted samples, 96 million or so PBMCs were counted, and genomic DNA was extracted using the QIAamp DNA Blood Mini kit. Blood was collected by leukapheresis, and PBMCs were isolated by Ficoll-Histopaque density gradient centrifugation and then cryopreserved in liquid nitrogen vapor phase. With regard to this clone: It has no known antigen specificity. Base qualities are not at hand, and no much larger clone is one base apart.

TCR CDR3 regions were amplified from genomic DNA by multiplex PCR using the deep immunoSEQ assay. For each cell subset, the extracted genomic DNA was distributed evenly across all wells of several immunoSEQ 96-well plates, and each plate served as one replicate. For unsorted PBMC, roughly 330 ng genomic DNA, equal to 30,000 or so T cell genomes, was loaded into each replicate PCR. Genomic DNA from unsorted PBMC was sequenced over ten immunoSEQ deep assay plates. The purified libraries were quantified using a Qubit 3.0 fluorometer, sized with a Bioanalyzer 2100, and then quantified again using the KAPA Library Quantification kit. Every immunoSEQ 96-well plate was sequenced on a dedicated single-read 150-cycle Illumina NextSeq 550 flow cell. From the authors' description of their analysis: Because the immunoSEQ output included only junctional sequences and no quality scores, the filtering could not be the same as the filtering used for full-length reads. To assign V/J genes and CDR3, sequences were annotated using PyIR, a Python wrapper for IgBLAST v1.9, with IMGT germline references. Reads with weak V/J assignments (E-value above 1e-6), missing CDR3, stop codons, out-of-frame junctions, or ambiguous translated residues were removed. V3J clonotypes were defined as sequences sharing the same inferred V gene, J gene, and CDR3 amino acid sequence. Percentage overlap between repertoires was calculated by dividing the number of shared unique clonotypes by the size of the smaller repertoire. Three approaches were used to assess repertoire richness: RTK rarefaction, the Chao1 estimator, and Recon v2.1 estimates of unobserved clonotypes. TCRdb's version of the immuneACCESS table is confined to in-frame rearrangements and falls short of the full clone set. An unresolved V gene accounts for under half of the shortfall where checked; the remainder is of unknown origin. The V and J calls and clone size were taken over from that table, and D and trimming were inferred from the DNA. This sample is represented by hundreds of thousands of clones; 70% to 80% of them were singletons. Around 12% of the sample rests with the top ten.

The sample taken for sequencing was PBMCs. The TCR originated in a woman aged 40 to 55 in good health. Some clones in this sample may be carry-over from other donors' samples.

The sequenced DNA is TGTGCCAGCTCAGACCGGACAGGCTTTAACACTGAAGCTTTCTTT. This yields the protein CASSDRTGFNTEAFF. The chain joins TRBV18 to TRBJ1-1; 7 bases in the middle match TRBD1. Based on the germline V gene, the CDR1 and CDR2 sequences are KGHSH and LQKENI. Its CDR3 holds 15 amino acids, cysteine through phenylalanine. The DNA shown is the 45-base CDR3, in frame from base 1. V trim: 5 bases; J trim: 2 bases; unmatched bases: 8. Reference TRBV18 and TRBJ1-1 genes cover what lies past the CDR3, so the full variable domain is NAGVMQNPRHLVRRRGQEARLRCSPMKGHSHVYWYRQLPEEGLKFMVYLQKENIIDESGMPKERFSAEFPKEGPSILRIQQVVRGDSAAYFCASSDRTGFNTEAFFGQGTRLTVV.